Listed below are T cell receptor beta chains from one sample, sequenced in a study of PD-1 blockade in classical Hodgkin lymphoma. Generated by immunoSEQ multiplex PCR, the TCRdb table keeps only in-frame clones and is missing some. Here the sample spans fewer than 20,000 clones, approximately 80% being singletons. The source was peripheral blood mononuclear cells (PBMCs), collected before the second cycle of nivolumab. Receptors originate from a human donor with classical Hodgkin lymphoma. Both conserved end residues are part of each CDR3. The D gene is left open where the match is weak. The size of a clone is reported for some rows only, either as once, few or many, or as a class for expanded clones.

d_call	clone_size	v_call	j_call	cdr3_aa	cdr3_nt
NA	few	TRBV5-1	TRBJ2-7	CASSLDGPTGPPYEQYF	TGCGCCAGCAGCTTGGACGGACCAACAGGACCTCCCTACGAGCAGTACTTC
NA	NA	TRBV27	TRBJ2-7	CASSSGGTSYEQYF	TGTGCCAGCAGTTCCGGCGGGACCTCCTACGAGCAGTACTTC
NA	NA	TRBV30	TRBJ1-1	CAWSRRGVLNTEAFF	TGTGCCTGGAGTAGAAGGGGCGTCTTGAACACTGAAGCTTTCTTT
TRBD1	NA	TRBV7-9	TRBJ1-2	CASSPGQALDGYTF	TGTGCCAGCAGCCCGGGACAGGCCCTCGATGGCTACACCTTC
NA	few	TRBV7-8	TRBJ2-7	CASSSLPARREQYF	TGTGCCAGCAGCTCCCTCCCTGCTAGACGCGAGCAGTACTTC
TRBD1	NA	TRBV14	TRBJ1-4	CASSQAAGGFEKLFF	TGTGCCAGCAGCCAGGCAGCAGGGGGCTTCGAAAAACTGTTTTTT
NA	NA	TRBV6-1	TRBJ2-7	CASSEEEGHSSYEQYF	TGTGCCAGCAGTGAAGAAGAGGGCCATAGCTCCTACGAGCAGTACTTC
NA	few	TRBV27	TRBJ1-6	CASSLGKHSDSPLHF	TGTGCCAGCAGTTTAGGCAAGCACTCCGATTCACCCCTCCACTTT
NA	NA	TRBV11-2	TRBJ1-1	CASSSLMGSLSEAFF	TGTGCCAGCAGCTCCCTAATGGGGTCACTCTCTGAAGCTTTCTTT
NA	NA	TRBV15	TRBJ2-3	CATSRPPGIGTDTQYF	TGTGCCACCAGCAGACCCCCAGGGATAGGCACAGATACGCAGTATTTT
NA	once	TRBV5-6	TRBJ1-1	CASSLLDSYSPGTEAFF	TGTGCCAGCAGCTTGCTGGACAGTTACTCACCGGGAACTGAAGCTTTCTTT
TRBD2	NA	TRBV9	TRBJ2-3	CASSLISGGSTDTQYF	TGTGCCAGCAGCTTGATTAGCGGGGGGAGCACAGATACGCAGTATTTT